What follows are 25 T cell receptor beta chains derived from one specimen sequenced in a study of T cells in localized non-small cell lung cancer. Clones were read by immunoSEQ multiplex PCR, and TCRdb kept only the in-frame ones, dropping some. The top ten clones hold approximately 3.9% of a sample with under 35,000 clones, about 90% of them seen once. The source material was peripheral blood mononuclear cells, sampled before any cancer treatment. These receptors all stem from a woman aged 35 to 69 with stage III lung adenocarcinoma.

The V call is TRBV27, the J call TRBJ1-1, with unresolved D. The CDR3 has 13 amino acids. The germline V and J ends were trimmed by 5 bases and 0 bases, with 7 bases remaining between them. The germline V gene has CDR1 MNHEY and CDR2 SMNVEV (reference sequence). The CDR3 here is CASSVAVNTEAFF. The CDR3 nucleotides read TGTGCCAGCAGTGTCGCAGTGAACACTGAAGCTTTCTTT.

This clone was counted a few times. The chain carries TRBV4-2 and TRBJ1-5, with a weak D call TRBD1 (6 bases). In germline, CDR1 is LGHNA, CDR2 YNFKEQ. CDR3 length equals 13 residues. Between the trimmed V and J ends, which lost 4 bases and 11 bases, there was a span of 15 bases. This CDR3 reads CASSRGQELAQHF. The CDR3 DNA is TGTGCCAGCAGCCGGGGACAAGAGCTTGCCCAGCATTTT.

The CDR3 nucleotides are TGTGCCAGCAGCCGGGGGGGCCGGGGTGAGCAGTTCTTC. Its translation: CASSRGGRGEQFF. The gene calls are TRBV7-6 and TRBJ2-1; TRBD2 matches 8 bases. The CDR3 runs 13 residues. V trimming: 5 bases; J trimming: 9 bases; junction bases outside the gene matches: 6. Germline V gene data show CDR1 as SGHVS and CDR2 as FNYEAQ.

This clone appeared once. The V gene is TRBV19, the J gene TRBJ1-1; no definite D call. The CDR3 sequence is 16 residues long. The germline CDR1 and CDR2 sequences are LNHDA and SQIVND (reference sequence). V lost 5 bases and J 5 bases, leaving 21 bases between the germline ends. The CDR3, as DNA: TGTGCCAGTAGTGATACATGGCGGGATGGAGAAACTGAAGCTTTCTTT. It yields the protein CASSDTWRDGETEAFF.

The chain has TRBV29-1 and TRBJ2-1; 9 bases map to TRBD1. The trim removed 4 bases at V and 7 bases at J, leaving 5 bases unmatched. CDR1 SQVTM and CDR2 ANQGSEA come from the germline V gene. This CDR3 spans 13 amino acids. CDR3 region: CSVVGQGLNEQFF. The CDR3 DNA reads TGCAGCGTTGTAGGACAGGGGTTGAATGAGCAGTTCTTC.

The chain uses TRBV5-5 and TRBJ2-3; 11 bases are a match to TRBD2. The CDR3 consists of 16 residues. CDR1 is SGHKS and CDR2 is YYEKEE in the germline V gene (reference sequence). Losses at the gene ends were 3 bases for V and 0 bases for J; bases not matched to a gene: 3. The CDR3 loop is CASSSGLAVSTDTQYF. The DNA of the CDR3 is TGTGCCAGCAGCTCGGGACTAGCGGTTAGCACAGATACGCAGTATTTT.

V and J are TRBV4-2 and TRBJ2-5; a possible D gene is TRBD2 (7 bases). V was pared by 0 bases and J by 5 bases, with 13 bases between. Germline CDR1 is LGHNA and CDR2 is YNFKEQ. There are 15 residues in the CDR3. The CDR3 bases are TGTGCCAGCAGCCAAGATTCGGGGAGGGGGGAGACCCAGTACTTC. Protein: CASSQDSGRGETQYF.

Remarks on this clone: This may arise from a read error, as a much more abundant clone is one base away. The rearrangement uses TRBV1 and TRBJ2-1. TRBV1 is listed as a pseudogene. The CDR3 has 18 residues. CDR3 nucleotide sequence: TGCACCAGCAGCCAAGATCGCCCCCGGGACCCACCGACCAATGAGCAGTTCTTC. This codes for CTSSQDRPRDPPTNEQFF.

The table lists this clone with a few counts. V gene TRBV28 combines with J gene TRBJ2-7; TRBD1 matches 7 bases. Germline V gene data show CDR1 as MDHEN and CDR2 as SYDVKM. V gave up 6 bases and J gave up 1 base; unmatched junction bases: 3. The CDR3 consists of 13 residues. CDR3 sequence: CASRPGQSYEQYF. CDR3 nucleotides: TGTGCCAGCAGACCGGGACAGTCCTACGAGCAGTACTTC.

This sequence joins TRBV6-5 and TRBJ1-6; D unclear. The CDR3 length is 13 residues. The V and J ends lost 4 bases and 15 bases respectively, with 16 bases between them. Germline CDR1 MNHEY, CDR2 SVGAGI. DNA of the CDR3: TGTGCCAGCAGTTTGATCGGACCCACGGACCTCCACTTT. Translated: CASSLIGPTDLHF.

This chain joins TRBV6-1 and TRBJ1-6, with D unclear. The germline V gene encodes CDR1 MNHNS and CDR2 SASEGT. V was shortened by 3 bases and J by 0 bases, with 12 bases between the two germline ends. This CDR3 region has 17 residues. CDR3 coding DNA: TGTGCCAGCAGTGAGGCCAGACAAAGCTCCTATAATTCACCCCTCCACTTT. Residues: CASSEARQSSYNSPLHF.

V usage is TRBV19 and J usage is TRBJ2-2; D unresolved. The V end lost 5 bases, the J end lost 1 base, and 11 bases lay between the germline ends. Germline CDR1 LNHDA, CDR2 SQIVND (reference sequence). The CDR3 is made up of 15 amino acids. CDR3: CASSLGQVNTGELFF. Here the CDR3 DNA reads TGTGCCAGTAGTTTAGGCCAGGTGAACACCGGGGAGCTGTTTTTT.

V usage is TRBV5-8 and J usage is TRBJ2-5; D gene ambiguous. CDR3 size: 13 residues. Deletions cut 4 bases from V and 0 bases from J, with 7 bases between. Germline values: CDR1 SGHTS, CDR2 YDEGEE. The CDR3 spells CASSKPDQETQYF. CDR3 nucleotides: TGTGCCAGCAGCAAGCCTGACCAAGAGACCCAGTACTTC.

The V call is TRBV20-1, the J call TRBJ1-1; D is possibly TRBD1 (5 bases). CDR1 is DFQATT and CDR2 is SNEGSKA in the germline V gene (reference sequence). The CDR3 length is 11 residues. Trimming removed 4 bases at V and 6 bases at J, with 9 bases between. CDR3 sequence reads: CSAMRGAEAFF. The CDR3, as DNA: TGCAGTGCTATGAGGGGAGCTGAAGCTTTCTTT.

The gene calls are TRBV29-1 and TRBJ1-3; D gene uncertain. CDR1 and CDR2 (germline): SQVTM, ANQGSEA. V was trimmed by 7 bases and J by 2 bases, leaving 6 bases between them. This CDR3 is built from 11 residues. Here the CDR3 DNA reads TGCAGCGCGAACCCTGGAAACACCATATATTTT. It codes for CSANPGNTIYF.

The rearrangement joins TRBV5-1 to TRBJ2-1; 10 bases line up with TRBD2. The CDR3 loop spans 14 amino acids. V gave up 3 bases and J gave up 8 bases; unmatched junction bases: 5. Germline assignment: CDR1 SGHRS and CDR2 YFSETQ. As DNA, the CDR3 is TGCGCCAGCAGCTATACTAGCGGGACAGATGAGCAGTTCTTC. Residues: CASSYTSGTDEQFF.

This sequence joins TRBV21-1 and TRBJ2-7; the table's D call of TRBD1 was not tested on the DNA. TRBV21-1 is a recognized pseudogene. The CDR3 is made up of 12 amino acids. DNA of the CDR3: TGTGCCAGCAGCAGAAGACAGGACGAGCAGTACTTC. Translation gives CASSRRQDEQYF.

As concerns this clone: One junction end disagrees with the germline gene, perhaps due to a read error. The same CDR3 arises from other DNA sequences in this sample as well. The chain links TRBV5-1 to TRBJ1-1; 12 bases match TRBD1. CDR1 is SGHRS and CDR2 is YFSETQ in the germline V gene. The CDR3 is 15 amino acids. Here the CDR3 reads CASSLVGTGGTEAFF. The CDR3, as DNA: TGCGCCAGCAGCTTGGTGGGGACAGGGGGCACTGAGGCTTTCTTT. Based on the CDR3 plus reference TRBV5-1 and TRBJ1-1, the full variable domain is KAGVTQTPRYLIKTRGQQVTLSCSPISGHRSVSWYQQTPGQGLQFLFEYFSETQRNKGNFPGRFSGRQFSNSRSEMNVSTLELGDSALYLCASSLVGTGGTEAFFGQGTRLTVV.

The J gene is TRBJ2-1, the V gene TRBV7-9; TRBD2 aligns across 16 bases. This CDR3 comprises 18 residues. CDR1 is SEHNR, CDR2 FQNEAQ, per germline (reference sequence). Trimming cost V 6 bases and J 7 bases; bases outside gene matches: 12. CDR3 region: CASSPKGLAGGPRNEQFF. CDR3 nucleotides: TGTGCCAGCAGTCCTAAGGGACTAGCGGGAGGGCCTCGGAATGAGCAGTTCTTC.

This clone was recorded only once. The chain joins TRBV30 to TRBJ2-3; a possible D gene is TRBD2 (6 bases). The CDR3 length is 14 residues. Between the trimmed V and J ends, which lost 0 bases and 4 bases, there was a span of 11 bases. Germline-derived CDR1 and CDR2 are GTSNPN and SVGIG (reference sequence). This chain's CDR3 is CAWSVGGAADTQYF. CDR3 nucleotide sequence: TGTGCCTGGAGTGTAGGAGGGGCGGCAGATACGCAGTATTTT.

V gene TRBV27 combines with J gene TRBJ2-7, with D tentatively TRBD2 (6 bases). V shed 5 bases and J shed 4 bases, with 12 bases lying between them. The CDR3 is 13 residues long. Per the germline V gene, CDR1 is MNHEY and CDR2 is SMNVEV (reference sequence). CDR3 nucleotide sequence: TGTGCCAGCAGTGCCGGAGGAGGGTACGAGCAGTACTTC. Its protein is CASSAGGGYEQYF.

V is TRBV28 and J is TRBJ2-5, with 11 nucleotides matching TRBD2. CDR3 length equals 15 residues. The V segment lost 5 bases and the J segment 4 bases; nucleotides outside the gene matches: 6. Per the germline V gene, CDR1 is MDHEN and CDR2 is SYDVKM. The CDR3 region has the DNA TGTGCCAGCAGTCCTACTAGCGGGAGTGGAGAGACCCAGTACTTC. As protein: CASSPTSGSGETQYF. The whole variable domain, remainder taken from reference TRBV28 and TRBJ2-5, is DVKVTQSSRYLVKRTGEKVFLECVQDMDHENMFWYRQDPGLGLRLIYFSYDVKMKEKGDIPEGYSVSREKKERFSLILESASTNQTSMYLCASSPTSGSGETQYFGPGTRLLVL.

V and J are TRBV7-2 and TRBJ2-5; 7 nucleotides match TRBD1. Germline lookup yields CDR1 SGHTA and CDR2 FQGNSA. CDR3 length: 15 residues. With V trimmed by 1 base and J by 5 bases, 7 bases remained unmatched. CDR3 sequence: CASSLGQGLEETQYF. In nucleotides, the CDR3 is TGTGCCAGCAGCTTAGGACAGGGCCTAGAGGAGACCCAGTACTTC. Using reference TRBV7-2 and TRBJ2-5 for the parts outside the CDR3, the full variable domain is GAGVSQSPSNKVTEKGKDVELRCDPISGHTALYWYRQSLGQGLEFLIYFQGNSAPDKSGLPSDRFSAERTGGSVSTLTIQRTQQEDSAVYLCASSLGQGLEETQYFGPGTRLLVL.

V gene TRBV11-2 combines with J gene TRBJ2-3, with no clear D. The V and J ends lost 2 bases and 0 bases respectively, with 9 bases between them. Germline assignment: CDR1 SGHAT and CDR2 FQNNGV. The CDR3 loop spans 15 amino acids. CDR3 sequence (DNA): TGTGCCAGCAGCTTAAACCCTACTAGCACAGATACGCAGTATTTT. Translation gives CASSLNPTSTDTQYF.

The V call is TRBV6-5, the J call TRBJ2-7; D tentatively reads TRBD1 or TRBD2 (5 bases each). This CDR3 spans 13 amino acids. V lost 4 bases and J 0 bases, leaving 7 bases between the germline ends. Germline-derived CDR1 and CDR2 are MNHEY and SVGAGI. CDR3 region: CASSSGASYEQYF. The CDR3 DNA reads TGTGCCAGCAGTTCCGGGGCCTCCTACGAGCAGTACTTC.